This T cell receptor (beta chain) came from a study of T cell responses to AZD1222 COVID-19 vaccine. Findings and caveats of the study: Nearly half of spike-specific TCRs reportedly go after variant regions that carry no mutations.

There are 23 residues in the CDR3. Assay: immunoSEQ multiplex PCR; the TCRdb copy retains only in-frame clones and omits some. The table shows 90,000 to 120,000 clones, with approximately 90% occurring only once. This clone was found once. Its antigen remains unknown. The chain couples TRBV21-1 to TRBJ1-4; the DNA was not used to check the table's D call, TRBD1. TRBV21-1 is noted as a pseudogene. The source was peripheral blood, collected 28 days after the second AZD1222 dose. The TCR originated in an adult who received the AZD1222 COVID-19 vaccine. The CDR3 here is CASSKARDRGPPNPGATNEKLFF. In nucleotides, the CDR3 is TGTGCCAGCAGCAAAGCTCGGGACAGGGGGCCCCCTAACCCCGGCGCAACTAATGAAAAACTGTTTTTT.